This T cell receptor (beta chain) stems from a study of a mutant IDH1 vaccine in newly diagnosed glioma. Across the whole study: Those enrolled had earlier been treated with radiotherapy, temozolomide, or both, mostly both. The study held visit V12 at week 35 and visit V13 at week 47.

As concerns this clone: The antigen remains undetermined.

Study-level findings and limits: There seemed to be no relation between pseudoprogression and changes in top peripheral T cell clonotypes.

Sample time point: week 47, end of study. The vaccine gave 300 ug of a 20-mer mutant IDH1 peptide subcutaneously per dose. Donor tumors were new WHO grade 3 or 4 IDH1-mutant, ATRX-lost astrocytomas. TCRdb's copy holds only in-frame clones and misses some; the assay was immunoSEQ multiplex PCR. The sample lists tens of thousands of clones, about 81% seen once, with about 8.1% in the top ten. V was shortened by 5 bases and J by 1 base, with 5 bases between the two germline ends. CDR3 length: 13 residues. The germline V gene has CDR1 SNHLY and CDR2 FYNNEI. The sequenced sample was PBMCs, obtained from a glioma patient whose treatment included an IDH1 peptide vaccine. The chain is built from TRBV2 and TRBJ2-2; D unclear. The source of this sequence is a man aged 35-49 years with glioma. The CDR3 loop reads CASSSENTGELFF. CDR3 nucleotide sequence: TGTGCCAGCAGTTCAGAGAACACCGGGGAGCTGTTTTTT.